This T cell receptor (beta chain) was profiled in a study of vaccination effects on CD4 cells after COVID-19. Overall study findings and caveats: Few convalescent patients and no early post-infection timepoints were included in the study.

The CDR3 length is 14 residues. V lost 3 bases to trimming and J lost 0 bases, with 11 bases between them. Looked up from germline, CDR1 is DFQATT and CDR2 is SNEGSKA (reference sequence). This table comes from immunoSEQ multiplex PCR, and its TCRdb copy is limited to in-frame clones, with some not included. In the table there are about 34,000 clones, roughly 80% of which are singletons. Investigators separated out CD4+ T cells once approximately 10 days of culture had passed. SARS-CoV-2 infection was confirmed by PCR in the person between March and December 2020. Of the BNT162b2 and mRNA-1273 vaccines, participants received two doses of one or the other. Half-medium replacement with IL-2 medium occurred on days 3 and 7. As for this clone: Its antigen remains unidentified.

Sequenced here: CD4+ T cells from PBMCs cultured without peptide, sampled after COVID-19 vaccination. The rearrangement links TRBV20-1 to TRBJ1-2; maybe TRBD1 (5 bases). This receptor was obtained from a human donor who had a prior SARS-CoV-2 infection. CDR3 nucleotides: TGCAGTGCTAGTTCTGGGGCAGCTAACTATGGCTACACCTTC. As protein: CSASSGAANYGYTF.